Below are 9 T cell receptor beta chains sequenced from a single sample in a study of shared clonotypes between healthy human individuals. Sequenced by immunoSEQ multiplex PCR; TCRdb stores in-frame clones only, minus some. The sample carries more than 500,000 clones, roughly 95% recorded once. Sample: naive CD4+ T cells sorted from blood. Subset meaning: CD45RA+ positively selected. These receptors were taken from a young woman in good health.

About this clone: The sample holds other DNA sequences that translate to the same CDR3. The chain recombines TRBV29-1 with TRBJ2-7, with 8 bases matching TRBD1. V gave up 6 bases and J gave up 3 bases; unmatched junction bases: 1. The CDR3 spans 11 residues. Germline CDR1 SQVTM, CDR2 ANQGSEA. CDR3 residues: CSVGQDYEQYF. Here the CDR3 DNA reads TGCAGCGTGGGACAGGACTACGAGCAGTACTTC.

This sequence joins TRBV5-1 and TRBJ2-2; 7 bases line up with TRBD1. After removal of 5 bases from V and 1 base from J, the junction contained 8 bases not matched to a gene. Germline CDR1 is SGHRS and CDR2 is YFSETQ. The CDR3 contains 16 residues. CDR3 DNA: TGCGCCAGCAGAGCCCTGACAGGGAAGAACACCGGGGAGCTGTTTTTT. Its translation is CASRALTGKNTGELFF.

The gene calls are TRBV5-1 and TRBJ2-7; D gene uncertain. With 1 base removed from V and 0 bases from J, the gap between germline ends came to 11 bases. Germline CDR1 SGHRS, CDR2 YFSETQ. The length of the CDR3 is 15 residues. CDR3 DNA sequence: TGCGCCAGCAGCTTGCGCGGTAAGAACTCCTACGAGCAGTACTTC. Amino acids: CASSLRGKNSYEQYF. Combining the CDR3 with reference TRBV5-1 and TRBJ2-7 gives the whole variable domain KAGVTQTPRYLIKTRGQQVTLSCSPISGHRSVSWYQQTPGQGLQFLFEYFSETQRNKGNFPGRFSGRQFSNSRSEMNVSTLELGDSALYLCASSLRGKNSYEQYFGPGTRLTVT.

The chain carries TRBV7-9 and TRBJ2-5, with TRBD2 identical over 10 bases. This CDR3 contains 16 residues. Germline trimming cut 2 bases from V and 3 bases from J; bases unmatched to any gene: 6. Looked up from germline, CDR1 is SEHNR and CDR2 is FQNEAQ (reference sequence). The CDR3 here is CASSLSPGLAKETQYF. CDR3 in DNA: TGTGCCAGCAGCTTATCACCGGGACTAGCGAAAGAGACCCAGTACTTC.

This chain connects TRBV7-9 to TRBJ2-7; 8 positions agree with TRBD1. The CDR3 is 16 amino acids. Trimming cost V 5 bases and J 3 bases; bases outside gene matches: 12. Looked up from germline, CDR1 is SEHNR and CDR2 is FQNEAQ (reference sequence). The CDR3 protein is CASSPTRTGRVYEQYF. The CDR3 nucleotides are TGTGCCAGCAGCCCGACCCGGACAGGGCGGGTCTACGAGCAGTACTTC.

The J gene is TRBJ2-1, the V gene TRBV5-1, with TRBD2 matching over 11 bases. Trimming cost V 4 bases and J 12 bases; bases outside gene matches: 9. This CDR3 has 14 amino acids. CDR1 and CDR2 (germline): SGHRS, YFSETQ. The CDR3 region has the DNA TGCGCCAGCAGCGTAGGACTAGCGGGTGTGGGGCAGTTCTTC. It translates to CASSVGLAGVGQFF.

This clone has only one observation. V is TRBV30 and J is TRBJ2-7; the match to TRBD1 covers 9 bases. The germline V gene encodes CDR1 GTSNPN and CDR2 SVGIG (reference sequence). V lost 3 bases and J lost 4; bases outside the gene matches: 10. This CDR3 is 15 amino acids long. The CDR3 sequence: CAWSNPDRGRYEQYF. As DNA, the CDR3 is TGTGCCTGGAGCAACCCGGACAGGGGCCGGTACGAGCAGTACTTC.

J is TRBJ1-3 and V is TRBV18; 8 bases map to TRBD1. The CDR3 sequence is 18 residues long. CDR1 and CDR2 from the germline V gene are KGHSH and LQKENI. Germline trimming cut 2 bases from V and 0 bases from J; bases unmatched to any gene: 9. The DNA of the CDR3 is TGTGCCAGCTCACCAATCTCGGGACAGGTCGCCTCTGGAAACACCATATATTTT. This sequence encodes CASSPISGQVASGNTIYF.

This chain uses TRBV27 with TRBJ1-4; 9 bases line up with TRBD1. The CDR3 spans 15 residues. Per germline, CDR1 MNHEY and CDR2 SMNVEV (reference sequence). J lost 8 bases, V lost 6 bases, and 10 bases had no gene match. This CDR3 reads CASRSHRGRWEKLFF. The DNA of the CDR3 is TGTGCCAGCAGGTCTCACAGGGGGCGCTGGGAAAAACTGTTTTTT.